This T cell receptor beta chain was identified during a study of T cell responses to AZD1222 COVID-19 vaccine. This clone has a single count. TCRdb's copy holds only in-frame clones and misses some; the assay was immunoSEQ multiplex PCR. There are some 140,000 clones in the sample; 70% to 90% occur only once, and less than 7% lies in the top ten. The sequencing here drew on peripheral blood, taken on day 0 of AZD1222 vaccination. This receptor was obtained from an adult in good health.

In nucleotides, the CDR3 is TGTGCCAGCAGCCGACTAGCGCTTGGCATCGGGGGGCAGTTCTTC. Its translation: CASSRLALGIGGQFF. This chain links TRBV14 with TRBJ2-1; 8 positions match TRBD2. After removal of 4 bases from V and 12 bases from J, the junction contained 14 bases not matched to a gene. Germline V gene data show CDR1 as SGHDN and CDR2 as FVKESK. The CDR3 totals 15 residues.